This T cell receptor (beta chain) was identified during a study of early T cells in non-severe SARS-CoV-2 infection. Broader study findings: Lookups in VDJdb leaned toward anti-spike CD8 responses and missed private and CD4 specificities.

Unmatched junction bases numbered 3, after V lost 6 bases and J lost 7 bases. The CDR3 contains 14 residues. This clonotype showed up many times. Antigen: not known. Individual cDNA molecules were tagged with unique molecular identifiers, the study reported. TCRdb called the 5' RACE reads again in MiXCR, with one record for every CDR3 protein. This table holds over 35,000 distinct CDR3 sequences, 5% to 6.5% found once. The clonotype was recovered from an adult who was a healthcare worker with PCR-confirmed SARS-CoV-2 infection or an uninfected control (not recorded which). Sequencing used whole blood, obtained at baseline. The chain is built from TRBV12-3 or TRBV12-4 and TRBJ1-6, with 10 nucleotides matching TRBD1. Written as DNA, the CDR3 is TGTGCCAGCAGAGTGGACAGGGGGAATTCACCCCTCCACTTT. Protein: CASRVDRGNSPLHF.